The next 17 T cell receptor beta chains were all read from a single sample in a study of blood T cell repertoires in COVID-19. Using immunoSEQ multiplex PCR, the repertoire was profiled, and TCRdb retains in-frame clones only, with some absent. The sample comprises about 70,000 clones, more than 75% of which are singletons, and 16% rests with the top ten. Sequenced: peripheral blood. These receptors came from a man aged 40-50 years with COVID-19, enrolled during active disease.

The rearrangement uses TRBV6-5 and TRBJ2-1, with 7 nucleotides matching TRBD2. This CDR3 contains 13 residues. Germline CDR1 is MNHEY and CDR2 is SVGAGI. J was trimmed by 7 bases and V by 8 bases; bases with no gene match: 8. CDR3 sequence reads: CASDPGTTNEQFF. CDR3 bases: TGTGCCAGCGACCCCGGGACTACGAATGAGCAGTTCTTC.

CDR3 DNA sequence: TGTGCCAGCAGTTCCGGGACAAGGAATAGAAACACCATATATTTT. Encoded protein: CASSSGTRNRNTIYF. This rearrangement joins TRBV6-2 or TRBV6-3 to TRBJ1-3; maybe TRBD1 (6 bases). The V end lost 4 bases, the J end lost 5 bases, and 15 bases lay between the germline ends. Germline values: CDR1 MNHEY, CDR2 SVGEGT. The CDR3 runs 15 residues.

The J gene is TRBJ1-3, the V gene TRBV5-1, with a tentative D call TRBD1 (6 bases). Germline V lookup: CDR1 SGHRS, CDR2 YFSETQ. With 0 bases removed from V and 0 bases from J, the gap between germline ends came to 7 bases. The CDR3 consists of 15 residues. The CDR3 coding sequence is TGCGCCAGCAGCTTGGGGGACATCTCTGGAAACACCATATATTTT. This translates into CASSLGDISGNTIYF.

The chain uses TRBV7-9 and TRBJ2-7; 7 nucleotides align to TRBD1. V gave up 5 bases and J gave up 2 bases; unmatched junction bases: 12. This CDR3 is built from 16 residues. Germline loops: CDR1 SEHNR, CDR2 FQNEAQ (reference sequence). The chain's CDR3 is CASSQEDRKVTYEQYF. CDR3 bases: TGTGCCAGCAGCCAAGAGGACAGGAAGGTTACCTACGAGCAGTACTTC.

This chain uses TRBV28 with TRBJ2-7, with D tentatively TRBD2 (6 bases). Germline assignment: CDR1 MDHEN and CDR2 SYDVKM. CDR3 length: 15 amino acids. The V end was cut by 4 bases, the J end by 6 bases, with 19 bases between. In DNA form, the CDR3 reads TGTGCCAGCAGTTCTTGGGGCGGGGCTGCCCGCGAGCAGTACTTC. This encodes CASSSWGGAAREQYF. Drawing the rest from reference TRBV28 and TRBJ2-7, the complete variable domain is DVKVTQSSRYLVKRTGEKVFLECVQDMDHENMFWYRQDPGLGLRLIYFSYDVKMKEKGDIPEGYSVSREKKERFSLILESASTNQTSMYLCASSSWGGAAREQYFGPGTRLTVT.

The V and J genes are TRBV14 and TRBJ1-1; 7 nucleotides agree with TRBD1. The CDR3 sequence is 16 residues long. Losses at the gene ends were 3 bases for V and 1 base for J; bases not matched to a gene: 8. Germline loops: CDR1 SGHDN, CDR2 FVKESK. This CDR3 is CASSHLFTGENTEAFF. CDR3 sequence (DNA): TGTGCCAGCAGCCACCTATTTACAGGGGAGAACACTGAAGCTTTCTTT.

This clone appeared a single time. The chain joins TRBV5-1 to TRBJ2-4; possible D gene TRBD2, 5 bases. Trimming took 4 bases from V and 5 from J, leaving 10 bases between them. CDR3 size: 13 residues. The germline V gene has CDR1 SGHRS and CDR2 YFSETQ. The CDR3 DNA sequence: TGCGCCAGCAGCATTCTGGGAGAAAACATTCAGTACTTC. It codes for CASSILGENIQYF.

This chain uses TRBV12-3 or TRBV12-4 with TRBJ2-7; tentative D call: TRBD1 (6 bases). The CDR3 sequence is 12 residues long. Trimming pared 6 bases from V and 8 bases from J, leaving 14 bases between. The CDR3 spells CASRPTGSQQYF. The CDR3 bases are TGTGCCAGCAGGCCCACAGGGAGTCAGCAGTACTTC.

The rearrangement links TRBV2 to TRBJ1-1; D uncertain. The CDR3 runs 15 residues. The germline V and J ends were trimmed by 4 bases and 7 bases, with 19 bases remaining between them. Germline CDR1 is SNHLY and CDR2 is FYNNEI. CDR3 sequence: CASSAVGSIASEAFF. For the CDR3, the DNA is TGTGCCAGCAGTGCTGTGGGCTCGATCGCCAGTGAAGCTTTCTTT.

The V call is TRBV7-2, the J call TRBJ2-3, with 10 nucleotides matching TRBD1. With V trimmed by 2 bases and J by 1 base, 6 bases remained unmatched. The CDR3 runs 17 residues. Germline V gene lookup returns CDR1 SGHTA and CDR2 FQGNSA. This CDR3 reads CASSLNDRGLGTDTQYF. CDR3 in DNA: TGTGCCAGCAGCTTAAACGACAGGGGGCTAGGCACAGATACGCAGTATTTT.

The V and J genes are TRBV28 and TRBJ2-5, with 7 bases matching TRBD1. Trimming removed 8 bases from V and 7 bases from J; junction bases left unmatched: 13. Germline V lookup: CDR1 MDHEN, CDR2 SYDVKM. The CDR3 runs to 14 residues. CDR3 in DNA: TGTGCCAGCGCCAGCACCGGGACAGAGGGGACCCAGTACTTC. This codes for CASASTGTEGTQYF.

Comment on this clone: Within the sample, other DNA sequences also encode this same CDR3. V is TRBV27 and J is TRBJ2-7; D perhaps matches TRBD1 (6 bases). Trimming removed 3 bases at V and 0 bases at J, with 12 bases between. Germline loops: CDR1 MNHEY, CDR2 SMNVEV (reference sequence). This CDR3 contains 15 residues. CDR3 in DNA: TGTGCCAGCAGTTTGGGTCAGGGGCGCTCCTACGAGCAGTACTTC. It is translated as CASSLGQGRSYEQYF.

The chain joins TRBV30 to TRBJ2-3; 10 nucleotides align to TRBD2. Germline V CDR1 and CDR2: GTSNPN, SVGIG (reference sequence). The CDR3 has 13 residues. The CDR3, as DNA: TGTGCTCGGACTAGCGGCGGCGCAGATACGCAGTATTTT. Protein sequence: CARTSGGADTQYF. The full variable domain, rest sourced from reference TRBV30 and TRBJ2-3, is SQTIHQWPATLVQPVGSPLSLECTVEGTSNPNLYWYRQAAGRGLQLLFYSVGIGQISSEVPQNLSASRPQDRQFILSSKKLLLSDSGFYLCARTSGGADTQYFGPGTRLTVL.

This chain connects TRBV3-1 (or the pseudogene TRBV3-2) to TRBJ1-1; 8 bases align to TRBD1. The germline gives CDR1 LGHDT, CDR2 YNNKEL (reference sequence). The junction had 6 bases not matched to a gene; V was cut back by 5 bases and J by 1 base. The CDR3 loop spans 15 amino acids. The CDR3 loop reads CASSDTGTGNTEAFF. CDR3 sequence (DNA): TGTGCCAGCAGCGACACCGGGACAGGGAACACTGAAGCTTTCTTT.

This chain uses TRBV5-1 with TRBJ1-4; D is undetermined. The germline gives CDR1 SGHRS, CDR2 YFSETQ. V dropped 1 base and J dropped 8 bases, with 9 bases sitting between them. The CDR3 sequence is 13 residues long. In DNA, the CDR3 is TGCGCCAGCAGCTTGACAGTAGACGAAAAACTGTTTTTT. It yields the protein CASSLTVDEKLFF.

The chain employs TRBV6-6 and TRBJ2-3, with D maybe TRBD1 (6 bases). This CDR3 spans 13 amino acids. V was pared by 7 bases and J by 4 bases, with 12 bases between. The germline V gene encodes CDR1 MNHNY and CDR2 SVGAGI (reference sequence). CDR3 DNA sequence: TGTGCCAGCACAACAGGGTCTGCAGATACGCAGTATTTT. Its translation: CASTTGSADTQYF.

The chain employs TRBV19 and TRBJ1-2; D not certain. V was trimmed by 5 bases and J by 13 bases, leaving 14 bases between them. The CDR3 has 11 amino acids. Germline values: CDR1 LNHDA, CDR2 SQIVND (reference sequence). In DNA, the CDR3 is TGTGCCAGTAGTGCTAGGTCATGGAGCACCTTC. Translated: CASSARSWSTF.